Listed here is a single T cell receptor (beta chain). As handled by the study authors: By means of reference gene primer amplification, nucleated cell counts were estimated. TCRdb's table, derived via immunoSEQ multiplex PCR, lists solely in-frame clones and lacks some. Clonal size and the V and J genes are those of that table, whereas D and trimming came from the DNA. Of more than 75,000 clones in the sample, 80% were seen once. The sample belongs to a study of blood T cell repertoires in COVID-19. Whole-study context: Material from acute and convalescent COVID-19 was sourced from the United States, Italy and Spain. The analysed material was cDNA or gDNA that came from T cells, B-cell-depleted T cells, or PBMCs.

Germline-derived CDR1 and CDR2 are KGHSH and LQKENI. Trimming left V 3 bases short and J 0 bases short, with 13 bases between. This CDR3 is 16 amino acids long. This sequence joins TRBV18 and TRBJ2-3; D not resolved. This clonotype originated in a woman older than 75 with active or convalescent COVID-19. Sample: peripheral blood. The CDR3, as DNA: TGTGCCAGCTCACCTCCATTAGGAGTAAGCACAGATACGCAGTATTTT. This sequence encodes CASSPPLGVSTDTQYF.